Sequencing of this TCR beta chain was carried out in a study of T-cell memory formation after mild COVID-19. Overall study results and limits: CM and EM subsets held most contracting CD4+ clones; EMRA held CD8+ ones. Among clones peaking at day 37 in the second wave, SARS-CoV-2 specificity remained unconfirmed.

This clonotype occurred a few times. No antigen is known for it. It was 5'RACE with constant-segment primers that produced the TCR alpha and TCR beta cDNA libraries, which carried sample barcodes and UMIs. One entry per CDR3 protein results from TCRdb running MiXCR on the 5' RACE reads. The table has about 450,000 distinct CDR3 sequences, under 25% seen once. Trimming cost V 4 bases and J 8 bases, with 17 bases left between them. The germline V gene has CDR1 LGHDT and CDR2 YNNKEL (reference sequence). The CDR3 is made up of 15 amino acids. The V call is TRBV3-1, the J call TRBJ2-2, with no clear D. This receptor was obtained from an adult woman who had mild COVID-19 (a few samples of this study predate the infection). Cell type and time point are not known. The sequenced sample consisted of PBMCs or a T cell subset sorted from them (not recorded which). The CDR3 nucleotides read TGTGCCAGCAGCCCGACTCTGGACCAGGCAGGGGAGCTGTTTTTT. Translating it yields CASSPTLDQAGELFF.